The TCR beta chain under discussion was sequenced for a study of shared clonotypes between healthy human individuals. The wider study: The cohort had a couple of women and a few men, ages 18 to 49.

The table came from immunoSEQ multiplex PCR; TCRdb's copy has only in-frame clones and leaves some out. The sample consists of 900,000 to 1,200,000 clones, around 78% of them appearing once. CD4+ cells were split into CD45RA+ naive and CD45RA-negative memory subsets. Study conclusions and caveats: Generally, naive subsets came out with larger estimated richness than memory subsets.

With regard to this clone: The antigen is not known.

The CDR3 totals 18 residues. The V end was cut by 0 bases, the J end by 4 bases, with 22 bases between. Germline values: CDR1 SGHKS, CDR2 YYEKEE (reference sequence). The sequence was obtained from a young man in good health. Some clones in this sample may be carry-over from other donors' samples. V usage is TRBV5-5 and J usage is TRBJ2-5; tentatively, D is TRBD2 (6 bases). Sequenced: memory CD4+ T cells from PBMCs. Subset indicated: CD45RA-negative fraction. In nucleotides, the CDR3 is TGTGCCAGCAGCTTGGCACGTACTGGGGGAGGTGCCCGAGAGACCCAGTACTTC. Encoded protein: CASSLARTGGGARETQYF.